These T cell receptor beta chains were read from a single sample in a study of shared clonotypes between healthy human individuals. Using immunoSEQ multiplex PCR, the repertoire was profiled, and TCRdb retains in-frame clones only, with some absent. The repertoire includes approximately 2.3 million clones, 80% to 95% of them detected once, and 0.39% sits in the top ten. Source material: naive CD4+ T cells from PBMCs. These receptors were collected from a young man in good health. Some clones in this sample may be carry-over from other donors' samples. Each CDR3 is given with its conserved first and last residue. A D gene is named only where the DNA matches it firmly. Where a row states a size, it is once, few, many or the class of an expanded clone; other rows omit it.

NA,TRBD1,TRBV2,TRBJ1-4,CASSGDRGSEKLFF,TGTGCCAGCAGTGGGGACAGGGGAAGTGAAAAACTGTTTTTT
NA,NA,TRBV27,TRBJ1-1,CASSFGGRATEAFF,TGTGCCAGCAGTTTTGGGGGCAGGGCGACTGAAGCTTTCTTT
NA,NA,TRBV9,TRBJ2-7,CASSVGSGTISYEQYF,TGTGCCAGCAGCGTAGGTTCAGGGACAATCTCCTACGAGCAGTACTTC
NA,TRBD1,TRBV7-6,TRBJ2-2,CASSFRTGANDGELFF,TGTGCCAGCAGCTTTCGGACAGGGGCGAATGACGGGGAGCTGTTTTTT
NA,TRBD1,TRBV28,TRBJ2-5,CASRGGRETQYF,TGTGCCAGCAGAGGGGGCCGCGAGACCCAGTACTTC
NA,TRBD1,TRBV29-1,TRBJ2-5,CSVGGQGGETQYF,TGCAGCGTGGGGGGACAGGGAGGAGAGACCCAGTACTTC
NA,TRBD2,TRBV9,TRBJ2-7,CASSVGGSASGYEQYF,TGTGCCAGCAGCGTGGGGGGTTCGGCTAGCGGCTACGAGCAGTACTTC
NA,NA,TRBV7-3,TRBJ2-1,CASSLTYDATINEQFF,TGTGCCAGCAGCTTAACGTATGACGCAACAATCAATGAGCAGTTCTTC
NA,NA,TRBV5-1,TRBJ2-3,CASSPGGGDTQYF,TGCGCCAGCAGCCCCGGGGGTGGAGATACGCAGTATTTT
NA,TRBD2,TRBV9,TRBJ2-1,CASSVPGLAGEEQFF,TGTGCCAGCAGCGTTCCGGGACTAGCGGGAGAGGAGCAGTTCTTC
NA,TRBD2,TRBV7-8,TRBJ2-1,CASSTGTSPHNEQFF,TGTGCCAGCAGCACTGGGACTAGCCCGCACAATGAGCAGTTCTTC
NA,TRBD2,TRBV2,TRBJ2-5,CAITSGGGETQYF,TGTGCCATCACTAGCGGCGGTGGAGAGACCCAGTACTTC
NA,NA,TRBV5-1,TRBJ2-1,CASSLAPGSYNEQFF,TGCGCCAGCAGCCTAGCACCGGGCTCCTACAATGAGCAGTTCTTC
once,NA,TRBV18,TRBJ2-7,CASSPGTSSYEQYF,TGTGCCAGCTCTCCTGGGACGAGCTCCTACGAGCAGTACTTC
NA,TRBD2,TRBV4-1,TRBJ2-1,CASSRIGTSGLTNEQFF,TGCGCCAGCAGCCGAATCGGGACTAGCGGCTTGACTAATGAGCAGTTCTTC
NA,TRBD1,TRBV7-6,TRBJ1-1,CASSLRESRGAFF,TGTGCCAGCAGCTTACGCGAAAGCAGGGGGGCTTTCTTT
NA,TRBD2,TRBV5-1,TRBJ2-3,CASSLATSGPTDTQYF,TGCGCCAGCAGCTTGGCAACTAGCGGGCCCACAGATACGCAGTATTTT
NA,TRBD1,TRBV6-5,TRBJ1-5,CASSQGQGANQPQHF,TGTGCCAGCAGTCAGGGACAGGGCGCAAATCAGCCCCAGCATTTT
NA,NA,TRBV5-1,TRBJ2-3,CASSLGLAPIIPTDTQYF,TGCGCCAGCAGCTTGGGACTTGCCCCCATTATACCCACAGATACGCAGTATTTT
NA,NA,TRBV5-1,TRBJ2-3,CASSFLSLMSTDTQYF,TGCGCCAGCAGCTTCCTGAGCCTGATGAGCACAGATACGCAGTATTTT
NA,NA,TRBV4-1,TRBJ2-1,CASSQAEGLRRYNEQFF,TGCGCCAGCAGCCAAGCCGAGGGCCTCCGGCGCTACAATGAGCAGTTCTTC
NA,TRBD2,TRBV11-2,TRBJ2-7,CASSRTSGRIFHEQYF,TGTGCCAGCAGCCGGACTAGCGGGAGAATCTTCCACGAGCAGTACTTC
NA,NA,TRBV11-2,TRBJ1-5,CASSLDGGAQPQHF,TGTGCCAGCAGCTTAGATGGGGGGGCTCAGCCCCAGCATTTT
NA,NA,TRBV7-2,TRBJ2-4,CASSLRLGPMYIQYF,TGTGCCAGCAGCTTAAGATTGGGTCCGATGTACATTCAGTACTTC
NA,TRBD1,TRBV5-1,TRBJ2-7,CASSLAGGPSYEQYF,TGCGCCAGCAGCTTGGCAGGGGGCCCCTCCTACGAGCAGTACTTC
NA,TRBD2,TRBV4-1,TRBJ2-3,CASSLWGTSGTDTQYF,TGCGCCAGCAGCCTCTGGGGGACTAGCGGCACAGATACGCAGTATTTT
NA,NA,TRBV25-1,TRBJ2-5,CATRRGVGETQYF,TGTGCCACCAGGCGGGGCGTCGGGGAGACCCAGTACTTC
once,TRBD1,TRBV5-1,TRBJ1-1,CASSSQGSKNTEAFF,TGCGCCAGCAGCTCACAGGGGAGCAAGAACACTGAAGCTTTCTTT
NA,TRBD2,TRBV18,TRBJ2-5,CASSPPVGTSGFIETQYF,TGTGCCAGCTCACCACCGGTGGGGACTAGCGGGTTTATAGAGACCCAGTACTTC
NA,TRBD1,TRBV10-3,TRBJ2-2,CAIRAVIGQVNTGELFF,TGTGCCATCAGGGCCGTGATAGGACAGGTGAACACCGGGGAGCTGTTTTTT
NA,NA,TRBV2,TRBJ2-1,CASKARGNEQFF,TGTGCCAGCAAAGCCAGGGGAAATGAGCAGTTCTTC
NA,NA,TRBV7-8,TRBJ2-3,CASSLGTDTQYF,TGTGCCAGCAGCTTAGGCACAGATACGCAGTATTTT
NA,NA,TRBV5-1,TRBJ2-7,CASSPNDEQYF,TGCGCCAGCAGCCCAAATGACGAGCAGTACTTC
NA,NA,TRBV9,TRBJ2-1,CASSVVERANEQFF,TGTGCCAGCAGCGTAGTGGAGCGGGCCAATGAGCAGTTCTTC
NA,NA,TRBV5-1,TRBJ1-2,CASSLVPGNYGYTF,TGCGCCAGCAGCTTGGTCCCAGGGAACTATGGCTACACCTTC
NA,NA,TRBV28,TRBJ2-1,CASSRTASSYNEQFF,TGTGCCAGCAGTCGGACCGCAAGCTCCTACAATGAGCAGTTCTTC
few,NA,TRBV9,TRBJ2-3,CASSAATDTQYF,TGTGCCAGCAGCGCTGCCACAGATACGCAGTATTTT
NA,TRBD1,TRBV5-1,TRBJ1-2,CASSLMGQGDYGYTF,TGCGCCAGCAGCTTGATGGGACAGGGGGACTATGGCTACACCTTC
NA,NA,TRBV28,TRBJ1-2,CASYDSLNYGYTF,TGTGCCAGCTACGATTCACTCAACTATGGCTACACCTTC
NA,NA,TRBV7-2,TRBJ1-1,CASSLAPQGSSEAFF,TGTGCCAGCAGCTTAGCGCCGCAGGGTTCGTCTGAAGCTTTCTTT
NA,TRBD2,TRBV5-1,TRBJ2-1,CASSLAASGVEQFF,TGCGCCAGCAGCTTGGCAGCTAGCGGGGTAGAGCAGTTCTTC
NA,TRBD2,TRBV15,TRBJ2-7,CATSRGEGYEQYF,TGTGCCACCAGCAGAGGGGAGGGGTACGAGCAGTACTTC
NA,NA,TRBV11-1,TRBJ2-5,CASSIPRGPQETQYF,TGTGCCAGCAGCATACCCAGGGGACCCCAAGAGACCCAGTACTTC